Following are 30 T cell receptor beta chains from one sample sequenced in a study of cytomegalovirus exposure and HLA in healthy donors. The PCR ran on 60 Vbeta and 13 Jbeta primers. Data came from immunoSEQ multiplex PCR; TCRdb stores just in-frame clones and leaves some out. The sample carries over 200,000 clones, 75% to 85% recorded once. The source material was PBMCs. Every receptor here comes from a woman aged 55-70 years in good health and CMV-seropositive.

The chain joins TRBV28 to TRBJ1-5; tentatively, D is TRBD1 (5 bases). The CDR3 loop spans 12 amino acids. Germline lookup yields CDR1 MDHEN and CDR2 SYDVKM. Trimming cost V 7 bases and J 8 bases, with 12 bases left between them. DNA for the CDR3: TGTGCCAGCACTCAGGGTCGTGAGCCCCAGCATTTT. It encodes CASTQGREPQHF.

The chain links TRBV19 to TRBJ1-5, with D unclear. The germline CDR1 and CDR2 sequences are LNHDA and SQIVND (reference sequence). CDR3 size: 15 residues. The V and J ends lost 9 bases and 0 bases respectively, with 15 bases between them. As DNA, the CDR3 is TGTGCCAGCAGGCGACAAGACCATAGCAATCAGCCCCAGCATTTT. Translation gives CASRRQDHSNQPQHF.

The chain links TRBV10-3 to TRBJ1-3, with no clear D. Germline-derived CDR1 and CDR2 are ENHRY and SYGVKD. The germline V and J ends were trimmed by 3 bases and 0 bases, with 12 bases remaining between them. This CDR3 is 16 amino acids long. The CDR3: CAISEVRGSSGNTIYF. CDR3 coding DNA: TGTGCCATCAGTGAAGTCAGAGGGAGCTCTGGAAACACCATATATTTT.

The chain uses TRBV9 and TRBJ2-1, with TRBD2 identical over 7 bases. Per the germline V gene, CDR1 is SGDLS and CDR2 is YYNGEE. V shed 0 bases and J 4 bases; nucleotides not matched to a gene: 4. The CDR3 runs to 15 residues. CDR3 in DNA: TGTGCCAGCAGCGTAGATGTCGGGGGGTACAATGAGCAGTTCTTC. Encoded protein: CASSVDVGGYNEQFF. Combining the CDR3 with reference TRBV9 and TRBJ2-1 gives the whole variable domain DSGVTQTPKHLITATGQRVTLRCSPRSGDLSVYWYQQSLDQGLQFLIQYYNGEERAKGNILERFSAQQFPDLHSELNLSSLELGDSALYFCASSVDVGGYNEQFFGPGTRLTVL.

The J gene is TRBJ2-2, the V gene TRBV11-2; 10 nucleotides align to TRBD1. The CDR3 covers 15 residues. Trimming removed 5 bases from V and 4 bases from J; junction bases left unmatched: 4. CDR1 and CDR2 (germline): SGHAT, FQNNGV. This chain's CDR3 is CASSPGTGATGELFF. The CDR3 nucleotides are TGTGCCAGCAGCCCAGGGACAGGGGCCACCGGGGAGCTGTTTTTT.

There are a few counts of this clone. The chain is built from TRBV14 and TRBJ1-1; D not resolved. The germline V gene has CDR1 SGHDN and CDR2 FVKESK. The CDR3 consists of 16 residues. The V end lost 1 base, the J end lost 1 base, and 13 bases lay between the germline ends. In DNA, the CDR3 is TGTGCCAGCAGCCAAGGGTTCGGCAGCGCGAACACTGAAGCTTTCTTT. As protein: CASSQGFGSANTEAFF.

Only a few counts were recorded for this clone. The gene calls are TRBV7-3 and TRBJ1-1; 10 bases map to TRBD1. Germline V lookup: CDR1 SGHTA, CDR2 FQGTGA. The CDR3 loop spans 15 amino acids. V lost 1 base, J lost 4 bases, and 3 bases stayed unmatched. CDR3 in amino acids: CASSLRGQGSTEAFF. In DNA, the CDR3 is TGTGCCAGCAGCTTAAGGGGACAGGGGAGCACTGAAGCTTTCTTT.

Here the CDR3 reads CASSLSSGNAKNIQYF. The CDR3, as DNA: TGTGCCAGCAGCTTATCTAGCGGGAATGCCAAAAACATTCAGTACTTC. The J gene is TRBJ2-4, the V gene TRBV7-2, with TRBD2 matching over 9 bases. This CDR3 has 16 residues. Germline CDR1 is SGHTA and CDR2 is FQGNSA. J was trimmed by 1 base and V by 2 bases; bases with no gene match: 3.

The CDR3 DNA is TGTGCCAGCAGCTTAGCCAGGGATCAGCCCCAGCATTTT. Translating gives CASSLARDQPQHF. The chain has TRBV11-2 and TRBJ1-5; the D gene is possibly TRBD1 (5 bases). The V gene's germline CDR1 is SGHAT and CDR2 FQNNGV. The CDR3 contains 13 residues. V lost 1 base and J 5 bases, leaving 6 bases between the germline ends.

This clone was detected only a few times. The rearrangement links TRBV5-4 to TRBJ2-5; D possibly corresponds to TRBD1 (6 bases). The CDR3 length is 14 residues. V was pared by 1 base and J by 1 base, with 8 bases between. Germline V lookup: CDR1 SGHNT, CDR2 YYREEE (reference sequence). The CDR3 sequence: CASSLTGTQETQYF. CDR3 sequence (DNA): TGTGCCAGCAGCTTGACAGGGACCCAAGAGACCCAGTACTTC.

The chain is built from TRBV7-2 and TRBJ1-6; D is unclear. Looked up from germline, CDR1 is SGHTA and CDR2 is FQGNSA. The CDR3 has 16 residues. V lost 1 base and J lost 5, with 12 bases in between. The CDR3 sequence is CASSLGPGLHNSPLHF. The CDR3 DNA sequence: TGTGCCAGCAGCTTAGGACCGGGTCTGCATAATTCACCCCTCCACTTT.

The CDR3 DNA follows: TGTGCCAGTAGTATCGGGACTAACAATGAGCAGTTCTTC. Protein: CASSIGTNNEQFF. The chain joins TRBV19 to TRBJ2-1, with 7 bases that match TRBD2. The germline CDR1 and CDR2 sequences are LNHDA and SQIVND (reference sequence). J was trimmed by 5 bases and V by 3 bases; bases with no gene match: 1. The CDR3 is 13 amino acids. Variable domain in full (rest from reference TRBV19 and TRBJ2-1): DGGITQSPKYLFRKEGQNVTLSCEQNLNHDAMYWYRQDPGQGLRLIYYSQIVNDFQKGDIAEGYSVSREKKESFPLTVTSAQKNPTAFYLCASSIGTNNEQFFGPGTRLTVL.

The CDR3 DNA is TGTGCCAGCAGCGCGAACAGGGGGCGCGGGGAAAAACTGTTTTTT. It encodes CASSANRGRGEKLFF. The chain combines TRBV7-2 with TRBJ1-4; 9 nucleotides line up with TRBD1. CDR3 length: 15 residues. The V gene's germline CDR1 is SGHTA and CDR2 FQGNSA. V lost 5 bases, J lost 8 bases, and 9 bases stayed unmatched. Supplemented by reference TRBV7-2 and TRBJ1-4, the full variable domain reads GAGVSQSPSNKVTEKGKDVELRCDPISGHTALYWYRQSLGQGLEFLIYFQGNSAPDKSGLPSDRFSAERTGGSVSTLTIQRTQQEDSAVYLCASSANRGRGEKLFFGSGTQLSVL.

The J gene is TRBJ1-6, the V gene TRBV7-6, with TRBD1 matching 7 bases. With V trimmed by 8 bases and J by 0 bases, 4 bases remained unmatched. The germline CDR1 and CDR2 sequences are SGHVS and FNYEAQ. The CDR3 spans 15 residues. The CDR3 is CASARGPSYNSPLHF. CDR3 DNA sequence: TGTGCCAGCGCTAGGGGGCCCTCCTATAATTCACCCCTCCACTTT.

V and J are TRBV10-3 and TRBJ1-2, with 7 bases matching TRBD1. This CDR3 region has 15 residues. Germline assignment: CDR1 ENHRY and CDR2 SYGVKD. With 0 bases clipped from V and 5 bases from J, the junction kept 6 bases outside the gene matches. CDR3 amino acids: CAISESTGSFYGYTF. The DNA for the CDR3 is TGTGCCATCAGTGAGTCGACAGGGTCCTTTTATGGCTACACCTTC.

In its sample, this clone was seen a few times. This chain connects TRBV28 to TRBJ1-3; D is uncertain. The CDR3 runs to 12 residues. Germline V gives CDR1 MDHEN, CDR2 SYDVKM. Trimming left V 5 bases short and J 7 bases short, with 9 bases between. Written as DNA, the CDR3 is TGTGCCAGCAGTCCCTATGCGAACACCATATATTTT. Encoded protein: CASSPYANTIYF.

V is TRBV7-2 and J is TRBJ1-3; 7 nucleotides align to TRBD1. The CDR3 runs 16 residues. The germline V gene encodes CDR1 SGHTA and CDR2 FQGNSA. V shed 2 bases, J shed 3 bases, and the junction held 7 bases outside the gene matches. The CDR3 region is CASSLNTGVNGNTIYF. The CDR3 coding sequence is TGTGCCAGCAGCTTAAATACAGGGGTGAATGGAAACACCATATATTTT.

The rearrangement joins TRBV5-1 to TRBJ1-6; 7 bases align to TRBD1. Germline CDR1 and CDR2: SGHRS and YFSETQ. V gave up 0 bases and J gave up 8 bases; unmatched junction bases: 5. The CDR3 covers 15 residues. In DNA, the CDR3 is TGCGCCAGCAGCTTGGATTCTGACAGGGATTCACCCCTCCACTTT. Its protein is CASSLDSDRDSPLHF.

The V gene is TRBV5-1, the J gene TRBJ2-3; D is undetermined. The CDR3 extends over 14 amino acids. V lost 4 bases to trimming and J lost 1 base, with 10 bases between them. Germline V gives CDR1 SGHRS, CDR2 YFSETQ. CDR3 sequence reads: CASSDGPGTDTQYF. The CDR3 bases are TGCGCCAGCAGCGATGGCCCTGGCACAGATACGCAGTATTTT.

The gene calls are TRBV19 and TRBJ1-2, with D tentatively TRBD1 (6 bases). The germline gives CDR1 LNHDA, CDR2 SQIVND (reference sequence). Between the trimmed V and J ends, which lost 6 bases and 4 bases, there was a span of 12 bases. The CDR3 spans 13 residues. The CDR3 is CASRWTASYGYTF. DNA of the CDR3: TGTGCCAGTAGATGGACAGCTTCCTATGGCTACACCTTC.

The chain couples TRBV14 to TRBJ1-3; no definite D call. Germline CDR1 and CDR2: SGHDN and FVKESK. The germline V and J ends were trimmed by 2 bases and 2 bases, with 10 bases remaining between them. The CDR3 consists of 15 residues. The chain's CDR3 is CASSQFSRAGNTIYF. CDR3 nucleotide sequence: TGTGCCAGCAGCCAATTCTCGAGGGCTGGAAACACCATATATTTT. The variable domain in full, completed from reference TRBV14 and TRBJ1-3, reads EAGVTQFPSHSVIEKGQTVTLRCDPISGHDNLYWYRRVMGKEIKFLLHFVKESKQDESGMPNNRFLAERTGGTYSTLKVQPAELEDSGVYFCASSQFSRAGNTIYFGEGSWLTVV.

V usage is TRBV6-4 and J usage is TRBJ2-3; TRBD1 might be the D (6 bases). The CDR3 loop spans 15 amino acids. CDR1 is MRHNA and CDR2 is SNTAGT in the germline V gene. Trimming left V 3 bases short and J 6 bases short, with 16 bases between. The CDR3 loop is CASSDRPGVFDTQYF. The DNA of the CDR3 is TGTGCCAGCAGTGATCGTCCAGGGGTATTTGATACGCAGTATTTT.

This sequence joins TRBV19 and TRBJ2-7; 7 nucleotides line up with TRBD1. Trimming at V came to 5 bases and at J to 3 bases, leaving 4 bases not matched to a gene. This CDR3 region has 13 residues. CDR1 and CDR2 from the germline V gene are LNHDA and SQIVND (reference sequence). CDR3 DNA: TGTGCCAGTAGTGGTCGACAGGGCTACGAGCAGTACTTC. Protein: CASSGRQGYEQYF.

V gene TRBV19 combines with J gene TRBJ1-5, with 8 bases that match TRBD1. Germline trimming cut 8 bases from V and 8 bases from J; bases unmatched to any gene: 14. This CDR3 is 15 amino acids long. Germline V gives CDR1 LNHDA, CDR2 SQIVND (reference sequence). The CDR3 protein is CASAAAGGLGEPQHF. CDR3 sequence (DNA): TGTGCCAGTGCGGCGGCAGGGGGCCTAGGAGAGCCCCAGCATTTT.

The rearrangement uses TRBV6-1 and TRBJ2-1; the D is unclear. The V and J ends lost 0 bases and 5 bases respectively, with 14 bases between them. The CDR3 length is 16 residues. Germline V gene data show CDR1 as MNHNS and CDR2 as SASEGT. This CDR3 reads CASSEALLGPNNEQFF. Written as DNA, the CDR3 is TGTGCCAGCAGTGAAGCCCTCCTAGGCCCCAACAATGAGCAGTTCTTC.

CDR3 loop: CASSLWSGRGFKHTQYF. The CDR3 DNA reads TGTGCCAGCAGCTTATGGAGCGGCAGGGGGTTTAAGCATACGCAGTATTTT. The chain couples TRBV11-2 to TRBJ2-3; TRBD1 matches 7 bases. This CDR3 is built from 17 residues. CDR1 SGHAT and CDR2 FQNNGV come from the germline V gene. V lost 2 bases, J lost 7 bases, and 15 bases stayed unmatched.

This chain joins TRBV18 and TRBJ2-7, with D unresolved. CDR1 and CDR2 (germline): KGHSH, LQKENI. V was trimmed by 3 bases and J by 1 base, leaving 7 bases between them. The CDR3 runs to 13 residues. In DNA form, the CDR3 reads TGTGCCAGCTCACCGCCCCGGTCCTACGAGCAGTACTTC. This gives the protein CASSPPRSYEQYF.

This clone was counted only a few times. The CDR3 here is CASSQSSRVHTEAFF. The CDR3 DNA reads TGCGCCAGCAGTCAATCGTCGAGGGTACACACTGAAGCTTTCTTT. The rearrangement joins TRBV23-1 to TRBJ1-1; D unresolved. TRBV23-1 is an ORF; its function is uncertain. The CDR3 consists of 15 residues. V was trimmed by 0 bases and J by 3 bases, leaving 11 bases between them.

The V and J genes are TRBV11-2 and TRBJ2-3; TRBD2 is a possible D gene (6 bases). Trimming took off 2 bases at V and 11 bases at J, with 26 bases between the two ends. The CDR3 consists of 17 residues. Looked up from germline, CDR1 is SGHAT and CDR2 is FQNNGV. CDR3 sequence reads: CASSLRLATEEGMGQYF. The CDR3 DNA sequence: TGTGCCAGCAGCTTAAGGCTAGCTACCGAGGAGGGTATGGGGCAGTATTTT.

The chain joins TRBV5-1 to TRBJ1-1; the match to TRBD1 covers 9 bases. This CDR3 contains 15 residues. Germline V lookup: CDR1 SGHRS, CDR2 YFSETQ. V lost 0 bases and J lost 3; bases outside the gene matches: 3. Here the CDR3 reads CASSLGDRGDTEAFF. The CDR3 nucleotides are TGCGCCAGCAGCTTGGGCGACAGGGGGGACACTGAAGCTTTCTTT. The variable domain in full, with the rest retrieved from reference TRBV5-1 and TRBJ1-1, is KAGVTQTPRYLIKTRGQQVTLSCSPISGHRSVSWYQQTPGQGLQFLFEYFSETQRNKGNFPGRFSGRQFSNSRSEMNVSTLELGDSALYLCASSLGDRGDTEAFFGQGTRLTVV.